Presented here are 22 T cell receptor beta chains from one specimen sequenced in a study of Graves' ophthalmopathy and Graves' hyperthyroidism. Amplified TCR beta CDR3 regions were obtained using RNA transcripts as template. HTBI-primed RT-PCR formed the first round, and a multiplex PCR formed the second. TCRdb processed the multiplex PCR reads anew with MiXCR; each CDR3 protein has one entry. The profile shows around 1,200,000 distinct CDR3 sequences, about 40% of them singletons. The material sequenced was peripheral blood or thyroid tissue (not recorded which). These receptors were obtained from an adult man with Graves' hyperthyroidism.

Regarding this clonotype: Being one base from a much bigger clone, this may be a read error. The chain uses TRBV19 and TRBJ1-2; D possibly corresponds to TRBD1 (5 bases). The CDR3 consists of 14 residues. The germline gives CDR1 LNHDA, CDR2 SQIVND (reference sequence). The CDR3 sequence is CAISIAGMDYGYTF. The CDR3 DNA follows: TGTGCCATTAGTATAGCAGGGATGGACTATGGCTACACCTTC.

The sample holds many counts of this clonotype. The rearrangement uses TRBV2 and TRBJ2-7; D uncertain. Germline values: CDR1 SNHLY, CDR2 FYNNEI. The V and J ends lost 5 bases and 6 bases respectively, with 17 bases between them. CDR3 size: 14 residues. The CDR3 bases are TGTGCCAGCAGTTACGGGTCGACTTTGTCCGAGCAGTACTTC. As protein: CASSYGSTLSEQYF.

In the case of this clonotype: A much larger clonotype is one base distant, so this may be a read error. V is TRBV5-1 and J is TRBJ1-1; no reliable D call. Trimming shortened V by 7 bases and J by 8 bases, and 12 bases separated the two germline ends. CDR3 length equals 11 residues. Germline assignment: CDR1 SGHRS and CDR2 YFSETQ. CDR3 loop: CASDVRGEAFF. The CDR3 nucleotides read TGCGCCAGCGACGTGAGAGGGGAAGCTTTCTTT.

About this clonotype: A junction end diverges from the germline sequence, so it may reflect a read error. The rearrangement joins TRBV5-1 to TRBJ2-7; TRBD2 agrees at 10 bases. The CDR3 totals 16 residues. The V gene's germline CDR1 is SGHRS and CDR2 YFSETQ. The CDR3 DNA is TGTGCCAGCAGCTTGTCGGCTAGCGGGAGCGGCTACGAGCAATACTTC. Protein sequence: CASSLSASGSGYEQYF. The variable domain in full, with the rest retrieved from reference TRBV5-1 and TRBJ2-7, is KAGVTQTPRYLIKTRGQQVTLSCSPISGHRSVSWYQQTPGQGLQFLFEYFSETQRNKGNFPGRFSGRQFSNSRSEMNVSTLELGDSALYLCASSLSASGSGYEQYFGPGTRLTVT.

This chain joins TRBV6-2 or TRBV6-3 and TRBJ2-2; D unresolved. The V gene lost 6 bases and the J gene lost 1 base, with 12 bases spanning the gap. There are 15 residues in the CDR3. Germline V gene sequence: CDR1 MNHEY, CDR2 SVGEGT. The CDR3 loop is CASSKTTVNTGELFF. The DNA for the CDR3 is TGTGCCAGCAGCAAGACCACAGTGAACACCGGGGAGCTGTTTTTT.

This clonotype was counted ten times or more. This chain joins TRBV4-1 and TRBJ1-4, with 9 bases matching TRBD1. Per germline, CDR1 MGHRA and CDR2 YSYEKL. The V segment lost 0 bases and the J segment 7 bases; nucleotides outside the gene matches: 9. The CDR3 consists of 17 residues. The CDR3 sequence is CASSQDPGGDRAEKLFF. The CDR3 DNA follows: TGCGCCAGCAGCCAAGATCCGGGTGGGGACAGGGCTGAAAAACTGTTTTTT.

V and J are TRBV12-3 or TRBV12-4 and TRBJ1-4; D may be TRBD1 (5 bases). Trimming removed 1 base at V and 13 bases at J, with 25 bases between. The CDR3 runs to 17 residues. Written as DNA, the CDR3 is TGTGCCAGCAGTTTAGGTGGTCGGGGACGGACGTCCATCAGACTGTTTTTT. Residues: CASSLGGRGRTSIRLFF.

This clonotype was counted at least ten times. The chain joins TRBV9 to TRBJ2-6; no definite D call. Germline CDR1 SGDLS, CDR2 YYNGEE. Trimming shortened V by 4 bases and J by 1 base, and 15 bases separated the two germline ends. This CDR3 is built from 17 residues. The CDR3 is CASSSDGGKSGANVLTF. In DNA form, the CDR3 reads TGTGCCAGCAGCTCGGACGGTGGGAAATCTGGGGCCAACGTCCTGACTTTC.

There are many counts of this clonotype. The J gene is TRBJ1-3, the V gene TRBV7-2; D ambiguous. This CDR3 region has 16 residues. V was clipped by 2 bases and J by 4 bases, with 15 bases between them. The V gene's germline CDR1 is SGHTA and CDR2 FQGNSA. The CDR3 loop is CASSLSPAFAGNTIYF. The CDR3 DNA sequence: TGTGCCAGCAGCTTATCTCCGGCCTTCGCCGGAAACACCATATATTTT.

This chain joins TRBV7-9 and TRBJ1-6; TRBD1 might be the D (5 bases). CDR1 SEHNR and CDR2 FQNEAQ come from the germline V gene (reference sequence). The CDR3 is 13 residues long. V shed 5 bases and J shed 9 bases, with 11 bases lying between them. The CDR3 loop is CASSRGVASPLHF. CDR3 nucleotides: TGTGCCAGCAGCCGGGGGGTTGCTTCACCCCTCCACTTT.

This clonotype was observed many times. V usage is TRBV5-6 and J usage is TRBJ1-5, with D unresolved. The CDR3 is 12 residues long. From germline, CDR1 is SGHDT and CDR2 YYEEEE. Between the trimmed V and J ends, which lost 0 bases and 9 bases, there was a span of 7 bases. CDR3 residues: CASSLGVGPQHF. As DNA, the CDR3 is TGTGCCAGCAGCTTGGGAGTTGGGCCCCAGCATTTT. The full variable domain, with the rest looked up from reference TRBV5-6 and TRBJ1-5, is DAGVTQSPTHLIKTRGQQVTLRCSPKSGHDTVSWYQQALGQGPQFIFQYYEEEERQRGNFPDRFSGHQFPNYSSELNVNALLLGDSALYLCASSLGVGPQHFGDGTRLSIL.

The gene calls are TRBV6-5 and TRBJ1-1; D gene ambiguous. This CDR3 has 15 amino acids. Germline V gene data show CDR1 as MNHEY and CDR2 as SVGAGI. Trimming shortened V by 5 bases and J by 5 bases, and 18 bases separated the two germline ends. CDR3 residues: CASSLRPISGTEAFF. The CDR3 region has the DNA TGTGCCAGCAGTCTCCGCCCGATCTCGGGGACTGAAGCTTTCTTT.

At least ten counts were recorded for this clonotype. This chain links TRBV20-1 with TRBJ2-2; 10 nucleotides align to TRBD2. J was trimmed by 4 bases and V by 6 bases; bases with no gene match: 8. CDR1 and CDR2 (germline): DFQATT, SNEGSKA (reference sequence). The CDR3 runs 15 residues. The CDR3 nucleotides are TGCAGTGCCGGGACTAGCGTCCGGGGCACCGGGGAGCTGTTTTTT. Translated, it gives CSAGTSVRGTGELFF.

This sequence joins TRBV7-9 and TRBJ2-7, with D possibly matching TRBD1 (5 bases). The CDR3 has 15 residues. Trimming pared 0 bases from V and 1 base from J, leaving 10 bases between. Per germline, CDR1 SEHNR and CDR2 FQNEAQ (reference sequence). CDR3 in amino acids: CASSLAPGYSYEQYF. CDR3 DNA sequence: TGTGCCAGCAGCTTAGCCCCAGGGTATTCCTACGAGCAGTACTTC.

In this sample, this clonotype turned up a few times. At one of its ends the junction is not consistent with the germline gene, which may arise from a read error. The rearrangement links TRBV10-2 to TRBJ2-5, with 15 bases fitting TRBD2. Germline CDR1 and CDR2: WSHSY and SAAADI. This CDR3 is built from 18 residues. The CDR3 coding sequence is TGTGCCAGCAGCCACTCGGGACTAGCGGGGGGAAATCAAGAGACCCAGTACTTC. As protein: CASSHSGLAGGNQETQYF.

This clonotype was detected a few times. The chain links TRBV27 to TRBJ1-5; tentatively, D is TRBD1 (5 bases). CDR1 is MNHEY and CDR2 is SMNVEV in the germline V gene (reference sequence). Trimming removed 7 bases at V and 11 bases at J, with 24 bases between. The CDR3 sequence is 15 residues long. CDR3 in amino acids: CASTPAAGLGVTQHF. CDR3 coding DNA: TGTGCCAGCACCCCGGCGGCAGGGTTAGGAGTGACCCAGCATTTT.

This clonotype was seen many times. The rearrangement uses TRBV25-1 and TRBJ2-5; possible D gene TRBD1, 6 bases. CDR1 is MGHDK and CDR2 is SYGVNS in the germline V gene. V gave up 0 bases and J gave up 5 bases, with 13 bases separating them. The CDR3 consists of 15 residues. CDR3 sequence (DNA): TGTGCCAGCAGTGAATATGGGGACAATCGGGAGACCCAGTACTTC. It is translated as CASSEYGDNRETQYF.

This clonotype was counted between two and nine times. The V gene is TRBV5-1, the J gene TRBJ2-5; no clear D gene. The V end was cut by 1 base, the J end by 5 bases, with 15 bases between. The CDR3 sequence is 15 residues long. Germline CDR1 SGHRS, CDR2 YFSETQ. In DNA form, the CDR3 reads TGCGCCAGCAGCTTGTCCCAAGGGTATGGGGAGACCCAGTACTTC. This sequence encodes CASSLSQGYGETQYF.

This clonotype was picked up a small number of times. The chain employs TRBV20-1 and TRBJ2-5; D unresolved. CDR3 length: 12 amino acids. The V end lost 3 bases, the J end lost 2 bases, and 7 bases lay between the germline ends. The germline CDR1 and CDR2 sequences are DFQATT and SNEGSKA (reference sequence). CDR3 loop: CSASRQQETQYF. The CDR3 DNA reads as TGCAGTGCTAGCCGTCAGCAAGAGACCCAGTACTTC.

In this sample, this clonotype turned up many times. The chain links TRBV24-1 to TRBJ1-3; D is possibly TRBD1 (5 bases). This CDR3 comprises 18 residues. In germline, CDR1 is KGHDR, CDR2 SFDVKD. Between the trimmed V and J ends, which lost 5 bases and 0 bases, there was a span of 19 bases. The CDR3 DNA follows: TGTGCCACCAGTGTTGAGGCAGGGATGGCGAACTCTGGAAACACCATATATTTT. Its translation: CATSVEAGMANSGNTIYF.

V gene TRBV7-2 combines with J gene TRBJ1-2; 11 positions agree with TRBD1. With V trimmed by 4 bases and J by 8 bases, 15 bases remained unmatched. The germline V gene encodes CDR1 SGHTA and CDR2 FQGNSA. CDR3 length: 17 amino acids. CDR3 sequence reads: CASSSTNTGTGGWGYTF. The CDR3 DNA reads TGTGCCAGCAGCTCCACGAACACCGGGACAGGGGGATGGGGCTACACCTTC.

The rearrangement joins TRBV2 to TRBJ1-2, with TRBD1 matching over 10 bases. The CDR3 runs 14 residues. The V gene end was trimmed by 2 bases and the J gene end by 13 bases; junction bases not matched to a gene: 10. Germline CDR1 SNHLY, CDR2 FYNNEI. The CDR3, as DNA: TGTGCCAGCAGTGAACGGGGACAGGGGTCCCCAGGCACCTTC. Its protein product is CASSERGQGSPGTF.